This record concerns one TCR beta chain sequence. Its antigen has not been determined. No base quality values were provided; no much bigger clone lies one nucleotide off. These data come from a study of siplizumab effects on memory and regulatory T cells (dated by TCRdb to between 2019 and 2020). For the study in its entirety: The study examined how the anti-CD2 antibody siplizumab affects alloreactive T-cell subsets in allogeneic mixed lymphocyte reactions built from human PBMCs. The study at large found these results: Roughly 75-95% of proliferating CD4+ or CD8+ clones could not be assigned a naive or memory phenotype. Whether proliferating Tregs from siplizumab cultures actually had suppressive function was not functionally confirmed. The cumulative frequency of alloreactive sequences that could be traced back to unstimulated CD4+ memory T cells was significantly reduced by siplizumab. Unstimulated naive T cells appeared more diverse than memory T cells, and naive cells seemed to contribute substantially to the alloresponse. Sequences below about 10^-5 frequency were poorly captured, so only a minor fraction of alloreactive clones could be mapped to unstimulated subsets. In reactions with siplizumab, an average of 68.8% of mappable alloreactive CD4+ clones were Treg-derived, compared with roughly 27% in control reactions.

Library construction relied on the immunoSEQ multiplex PCR assay. Each sample had some 94,000 TCR templates assayed by the deep sequencing platform. Genomic DNA extracted from sorted T cells was the material used for TCRbeta CDR3 sequencing. The source study handled its data this way. The R programming language was used for clonal analysis of the TCRbeta CDR3 data. Alloreactive CD4+ and CD8+ clones were identified by comparing unstimulated samples to CFSE-low samples taken after the reaction. Regulatory or non-regulatory origin of alloreactive CD4+ clones was assigned by matching sequences to the sorted unstimulated Treg and non-Treg repertoires. Here the immuneACCESS table is served through TCRdb, limited to in-frame sequences with V and J called. Missing clones are a known gap in these copies; in checked studies unresolved V genes cover under half, and the rest lacks a known reason. V, J and clone size derive from that table, while D and trimming were established from the DNA sequence. The sample contains some 100,000 clones, over 85% of them found a single time. The leading ten clones occupy over 5% of the sample.

Sorted unstimulated T cells and proliferating T cells recovered from mixed lymphocyte reactions were subjected to TCRbeta CDR3 sequencing. Fresh whole blood from 9 to 11 HLA-typed healthy donors was used as the source from which PBMCs were isolated. The CDR3 contains 15 residues, cysteine and phenylalanine counted. The kept DNA is CDR3 alone, 45 bases in frame from the first base. CDR1 and CDR2 (MGHRA, YSYEKL) derive from the germline V gene. V is reduced by 1 base and J by 2 bases, leaving a spacing of 10 bases between them. The TCR was taken from a human donor in good health. Recombination joined TRBV4-1 with TRBJ2-3; the D gene cannot be named for sure. The sequenced sample was CD8+ T cells sorted from blood. The bases read TGCGCCAGCAGCCAAGTTTCTGGAGACACAGATACGCAGTATTTT. Translated, it reads CASSQVSGDTDTQYF.